The source of this T cell receptor beta chain is a study of CD8+ T cells in alopecia areata. Study as a whole: Those patients who were treated received oral tofacitinib, which was given at 5 to 10 mg twice daily for moderate-to-severe alopecia areata. It was 6 to 18 months of tofacitinib, and then there were 6 months off drug. General study points: Mice showed TCR sharing more clearly than patients did, possibly owing to HLA.

Investigators isolated RNA and reverse transcribed it into cDNA to act as the sequencing template. Repertoires were generated with immunoSEQ multiplex PCR, while TCRdb's copy carries only in-frame clones and drops some. The table records roughly 150,000 clones, 50% to 65% of them present only once. The trim removed 0 bases at V and 8 bases at J, leaving 18 bases unmatched. Germline values: CDR1 SGHRS, CDR2 YFSETQ. The CDR3 sequence is 18 residues long. Researchers took lesional scalp punch biopsies and peripheral blood from people who were alopecia areata patients. Turning to this clone: Antigen unknown.

The source of this sequence is a human donor with alopecia areata. The V gene is TRBV5-1, the J gene TRBJ1-2; TRBD1 matches 8 bases. The source material was CD8+ T cells sorted from blood, sampled at week 0. The CDR3 protein is CASSLEVPRLGTGDGYTF. As DNA, the CDR3 is TGCGCCAGCAGCTTGGAAGTCCCAAGGCTCGGGACAGGTGACGGCTACACCTTC.